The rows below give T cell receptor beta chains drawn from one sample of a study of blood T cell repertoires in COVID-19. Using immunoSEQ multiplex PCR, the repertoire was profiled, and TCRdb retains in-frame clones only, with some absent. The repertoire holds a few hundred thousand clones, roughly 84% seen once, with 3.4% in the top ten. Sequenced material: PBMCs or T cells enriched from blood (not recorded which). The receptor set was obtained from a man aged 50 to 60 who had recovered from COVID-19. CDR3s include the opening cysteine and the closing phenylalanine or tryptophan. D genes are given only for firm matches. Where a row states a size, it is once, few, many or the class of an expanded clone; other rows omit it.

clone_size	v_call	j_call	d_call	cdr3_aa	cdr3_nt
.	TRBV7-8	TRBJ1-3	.	CASSLRGRGSDGNTIYF	TGTGCCAGCAGCTTACGTGGGAGGGGTTCGGATGGAAACACCATATATTTT
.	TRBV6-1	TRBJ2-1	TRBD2	CASSAQREWYYNEQFF	TGTGCCAGCAGTGCCCAGCGGGAGTGGTACTACAATGAGCAGTTCTTC
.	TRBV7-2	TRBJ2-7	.	CASSSSTKIYEQYF	TGTGCCAGCAGCTCCTCGACTAAGATCTACGAGCAGTACTTC
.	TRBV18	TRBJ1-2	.	CASSQPVGLINYGYTF	TGTGCCAGCTCCCAACCAGTGGGACTGATAAACTATGGCTACACCTTC
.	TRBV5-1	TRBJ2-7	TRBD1	CASSWDRGSFEQYF	TGCGCCAGCAGCTGGGACAGGGGGTCGTTCGAGCAGTACTTC
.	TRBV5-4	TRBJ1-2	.	CASSLQGDYGYTF	TGTGCCAGCAGTCTACAGGGCGACTATGGCTACACCTTC
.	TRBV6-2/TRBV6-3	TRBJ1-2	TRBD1	CASSYPGQGDGYTF	TGTGCCAGCAGTTACCCCGGACAGGGAGATGGCTACACCTTC
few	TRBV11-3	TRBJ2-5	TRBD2	CASSVRLAGRETQYF	TGTGCCAGCAGCGTAAGACTAGCGGGAAGGGAGACCCAGTACTTC
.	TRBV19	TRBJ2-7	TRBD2	CASSIAGDYEQYF	TGTGCCAGTAGTATCGCGGGGGACTACGAGCAGTACTTC
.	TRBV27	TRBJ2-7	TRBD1	CASSSQGARHEQYF	TGTGCCAGCAGTTCACAGGGGGCGCGCCACGAGCAGTACTTC
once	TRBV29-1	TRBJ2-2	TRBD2	CSVGLGTSGTGELFF	TGCAGCGTCGGCTTGGGGACTAGCGGGACCGGGGAGCTGTTTTTT
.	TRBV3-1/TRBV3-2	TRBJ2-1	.	CASSQPRGSNEQFF	TGTGCCAGCAGCCAACCCCGGGGTTCGAATGAGCAGTTCTTC
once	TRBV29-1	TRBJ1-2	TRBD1	CSALSRDREYGYTF	TGCAGCGCGTTGAGTCGGGACAGGGAATATGGCTACACCTTC
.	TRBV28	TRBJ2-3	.	CATKRGSTDTQYF	TGTGCCACCAAAAGGGGAAGCACAGATACGCAGTATTTT
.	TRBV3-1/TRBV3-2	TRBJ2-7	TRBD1	CASSQAYRGGSYEQYF	TGTGCCAGCAGCCAAGCGTACAGGGGTGGGTCCTACGAGCAGTACTTC
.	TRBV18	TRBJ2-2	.	CASSPGLSNTGELFF	TGTGCCAGCTCACCGGGACTTTCGAACACCGGGGAGCTGTTTTTT
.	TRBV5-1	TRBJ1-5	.	CASSLLGGSQPQHF	TGCGCCAGCAGCTTGTTGGGGGGATCTCAGCCCCAGCATTTT
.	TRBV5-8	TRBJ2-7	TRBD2	CASRESGLVLYEQYF	TGTGCCAGCAGGGAATCGGGACTAGTGCTTTACGAGCAGTACTTC
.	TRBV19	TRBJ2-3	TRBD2	CASSNSGASTDTQYF	TGTGCCAGTAGTAATAGCGGGGCTAGCACAGATACGCAGTATTTT
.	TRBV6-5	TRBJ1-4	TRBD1	CASSATGTGGEKLFF	TGTGCCAGCAGCGCCACCGGGACAGGTGGCGAAAAACTGTTTTTT
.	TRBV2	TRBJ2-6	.	CASHEQEPGANVLTF	TGTGCCAGCCACGAGCAGGAACCTGGGGCCAACGTCCTGACTTTC
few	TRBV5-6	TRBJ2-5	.	CASSQEGDETQYF	TGTGCCAGCAGCCAGGAGGGTGACGAGACCCAGTACTTC
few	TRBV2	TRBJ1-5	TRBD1	CASRQGGSNQPQHF	TGTGCCAGCAGACAGGGGGGCAGCAATCAGCCCCAGCATTTT
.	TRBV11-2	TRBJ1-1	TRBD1	CASSLNRGTEAFF	TGTGCCAGCAGCTTAAACAGGGGGACTGAAGCTTTCTTT
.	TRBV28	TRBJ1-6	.	CASRERGYNSPLHF	TGTGCCAGCAGAGAGCGGGGCTATAATTCACCCCTCCACTTT
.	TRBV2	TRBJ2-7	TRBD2	CASSPTSGTYEQYF	TGTGCCAGCAGTCCGACTAGCGGGACCTACGAGCAGTACTTC
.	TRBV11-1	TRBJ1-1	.	CASSFSNTEAFF	TGTGCCAGCAGCTTTTCTAATACTGAAGCTTTCTTT
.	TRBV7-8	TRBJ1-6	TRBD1	CASSDRGSPLHF	TGTGCCAGCAGCGACAGGGGTTCACCCCTCCACTTT
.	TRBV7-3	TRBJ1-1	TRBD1	CASSPGTGAEAFF	TGTGCCAGCAGCCCCGGGACAGGGGCCGAAGCTTTCTTT
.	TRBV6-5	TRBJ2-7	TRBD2	CASTLAGGAYEQYF	TGTGCCAGCACCCTAGCGGGGGGGGCCTACGAGCAGTACTTC
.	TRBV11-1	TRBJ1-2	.	CASSLGGYGYTF	TGTGCCAGCAGCTTAGGCGGCTATGGCTACACCTTC
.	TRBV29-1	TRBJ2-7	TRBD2	CSVEDLLAEGGYEQYF	TGCAGCGTTGAAGATCTTCTAGCGGAGGGAGGCTACGAGCAGTACTTC
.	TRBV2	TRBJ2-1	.	CASSGLASYNEQFF	TGTGCCAGCAGCGGACTCGCCTCCTACAATGAGCAGTTCTTC
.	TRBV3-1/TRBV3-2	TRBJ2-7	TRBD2	CATTNGGRLYEQYF	TGTGCCACAACCAACGGCGGGAGGCTCTACGAGCAGTACTTC
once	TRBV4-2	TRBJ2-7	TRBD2	CASSPLAGAYEQYF	TGTGCCAGCAGCCCACTAGCGGGAGCATACGAGCAGTACTTC
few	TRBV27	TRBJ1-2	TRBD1	CASGWGQGYGYTF	TGTGCCAGCGGCTGGGGACAGGGATATGGCTACACCTTC
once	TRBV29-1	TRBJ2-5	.	CSAQVQGQETQYF	TGCAGCGCACAGGTTCAGGGGCAAGAGACCCAGTACTTC
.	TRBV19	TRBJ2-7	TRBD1	CASSLEGAGDEQYF	TGTGCCAGTAGCCTCGAGGGGGCAGGGGACGAGCAGTACTTC
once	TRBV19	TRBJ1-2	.	CASSVQINYGYTF	TGTGCCAGTAGTGTACAAATTAACTATGGCTACACCTTC
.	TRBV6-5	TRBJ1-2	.	CASSSSVGANYGYTF	TGTGCCAGCAGTTCCTCGGTGGGAGCTAACTATGGCTACACCTTC
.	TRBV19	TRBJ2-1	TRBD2	CASSIDPLHRTSGRTPNEQFF	TGTGCCAGTAGTATAGACCCCTTACACAGGACTAGCGGGAGGACACCCAATGAGCAGTTCTTC